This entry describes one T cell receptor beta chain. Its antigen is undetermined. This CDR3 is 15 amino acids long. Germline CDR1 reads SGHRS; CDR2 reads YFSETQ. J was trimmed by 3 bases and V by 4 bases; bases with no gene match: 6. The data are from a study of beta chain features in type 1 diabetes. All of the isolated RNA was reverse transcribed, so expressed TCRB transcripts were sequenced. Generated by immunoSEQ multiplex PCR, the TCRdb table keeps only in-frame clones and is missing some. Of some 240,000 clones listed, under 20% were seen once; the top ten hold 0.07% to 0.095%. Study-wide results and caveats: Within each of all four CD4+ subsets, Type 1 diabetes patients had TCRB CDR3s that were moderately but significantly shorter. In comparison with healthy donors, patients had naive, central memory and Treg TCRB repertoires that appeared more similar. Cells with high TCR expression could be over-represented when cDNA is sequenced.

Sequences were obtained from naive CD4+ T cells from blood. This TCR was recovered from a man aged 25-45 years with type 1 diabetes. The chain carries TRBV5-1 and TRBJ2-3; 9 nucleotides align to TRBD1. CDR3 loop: CASSRGTGKTDTQYF. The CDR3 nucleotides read TGCGCCAGCAGCCGAGGGACAGGGAAGACAGATACGCAGTATTTT.